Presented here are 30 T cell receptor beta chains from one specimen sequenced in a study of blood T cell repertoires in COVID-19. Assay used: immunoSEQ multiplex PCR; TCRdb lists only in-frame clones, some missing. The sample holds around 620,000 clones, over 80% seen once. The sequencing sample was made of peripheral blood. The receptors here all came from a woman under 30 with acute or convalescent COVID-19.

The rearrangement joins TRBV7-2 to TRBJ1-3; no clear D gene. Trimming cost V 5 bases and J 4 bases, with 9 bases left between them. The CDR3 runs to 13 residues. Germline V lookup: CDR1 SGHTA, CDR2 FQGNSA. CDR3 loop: CASSGGSGNTIYF. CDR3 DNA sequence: TGTGCCAGCAGCGGAGGGTCCGGAAACACCATATATTTT.

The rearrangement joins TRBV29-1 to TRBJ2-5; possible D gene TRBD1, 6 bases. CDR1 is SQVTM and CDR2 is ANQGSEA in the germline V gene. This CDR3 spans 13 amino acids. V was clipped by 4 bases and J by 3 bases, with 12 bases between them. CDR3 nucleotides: TGCAGCGTTGCCAGGACAGCGAAAGAGACCCAGTACTTC. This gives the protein CSVARTAKETQYF.

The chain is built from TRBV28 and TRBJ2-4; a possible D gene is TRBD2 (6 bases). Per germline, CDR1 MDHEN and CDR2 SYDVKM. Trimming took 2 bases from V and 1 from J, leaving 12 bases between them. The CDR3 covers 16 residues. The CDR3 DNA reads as TGTGCCAGCAGTTTAAGGGGCCGGGGGGCCAAAAACATTCAGTACTTC. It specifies CASSLRGRGAKNIQYF.

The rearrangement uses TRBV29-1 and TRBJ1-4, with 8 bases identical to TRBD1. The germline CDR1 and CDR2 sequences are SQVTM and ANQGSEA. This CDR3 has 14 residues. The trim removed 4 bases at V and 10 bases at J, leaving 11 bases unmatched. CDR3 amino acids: CSVGPLDRDGKLFF. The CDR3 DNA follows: TGCAGCGTTGGTCCCCTGGACAGGGATGGAAAACTGTTTTTT.

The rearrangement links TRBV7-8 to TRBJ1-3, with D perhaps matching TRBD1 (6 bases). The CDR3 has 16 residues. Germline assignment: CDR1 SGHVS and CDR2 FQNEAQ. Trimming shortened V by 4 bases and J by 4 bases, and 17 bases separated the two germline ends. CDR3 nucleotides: TGTGCCAGCAGCTCACTACCCGGGGGGCCCGGAAACACCATATATTTT. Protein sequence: CASSSLPGGPGNTIYF.

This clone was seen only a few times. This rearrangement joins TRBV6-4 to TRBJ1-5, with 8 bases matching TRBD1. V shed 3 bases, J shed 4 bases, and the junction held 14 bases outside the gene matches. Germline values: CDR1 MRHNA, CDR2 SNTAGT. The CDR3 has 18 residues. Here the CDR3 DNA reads TGTGCCAGCAGTGATTCATACGGGACAGGCCCTAGTAATCAGCCCCAGCATTTT. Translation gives CASSDSYGTGPSNQPQHF.

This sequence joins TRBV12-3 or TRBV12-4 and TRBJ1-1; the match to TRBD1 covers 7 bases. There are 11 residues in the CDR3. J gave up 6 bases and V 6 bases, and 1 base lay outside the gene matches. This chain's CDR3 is CASRGQAEAFF. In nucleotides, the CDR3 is TGTGCCAGCAGAGGACAGGCTGAAGCTTTCTTT.

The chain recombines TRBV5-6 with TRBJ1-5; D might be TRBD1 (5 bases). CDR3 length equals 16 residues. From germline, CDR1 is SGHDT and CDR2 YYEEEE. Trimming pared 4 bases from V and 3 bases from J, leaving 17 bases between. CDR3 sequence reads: CASSRGPKGYNQPQHF. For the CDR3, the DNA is TGTGCCAGCAGCAGGGGCCCCAAGGGATACAATCAGCCCCAGCATTTT.

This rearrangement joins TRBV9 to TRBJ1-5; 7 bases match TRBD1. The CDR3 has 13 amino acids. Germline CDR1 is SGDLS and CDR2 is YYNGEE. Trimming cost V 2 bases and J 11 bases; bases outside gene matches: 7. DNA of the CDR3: TGTGCCAGCAGCGTCGCTTCCGGACAGGCCCAGCATTTT. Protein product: CASSVASGQAQHF.

The CDR3 region is CATSAGDRADSPLHF. The CDR3 nucleotides are TGTGCCACCAGTGCTGGGGACAGGGCAGATTCACCCCTCCACTTT. This chain joins TRBV24-1 and TRBJ1-6; 9 nucleotides match TRBD1. Germline trimming cut 5 bases from V and 8 bases from J; bases unmatched to any gene: 6. In germline, CDR1 is KGHDR, CDR2 SFDVKD. The CDR3 is 15 residues long.

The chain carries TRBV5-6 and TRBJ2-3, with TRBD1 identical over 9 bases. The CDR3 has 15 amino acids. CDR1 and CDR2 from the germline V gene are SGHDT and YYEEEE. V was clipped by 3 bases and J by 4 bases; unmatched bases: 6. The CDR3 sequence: CASSSDRGYADTQYF. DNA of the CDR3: TGTGCCAGCAGCTCGGACAGGGGTTATGCAGATACGCAGTATTTT.

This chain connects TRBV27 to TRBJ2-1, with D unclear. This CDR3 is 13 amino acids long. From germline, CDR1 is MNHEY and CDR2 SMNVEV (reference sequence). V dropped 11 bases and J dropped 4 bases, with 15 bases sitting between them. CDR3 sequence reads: CASARHSYNEQFF. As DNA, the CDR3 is TGTGCCTCCGCCCGTCACAGTTACAATGAGCAGTTCTTC.

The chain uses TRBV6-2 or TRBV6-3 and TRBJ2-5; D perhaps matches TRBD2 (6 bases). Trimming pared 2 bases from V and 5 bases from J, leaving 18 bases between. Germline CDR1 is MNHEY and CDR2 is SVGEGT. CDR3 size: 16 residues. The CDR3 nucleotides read TGTGCCAGCAGTTACACGGGACTCACCCAAGGGGAGACCCAGTACTTC. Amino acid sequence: CASSYTGLTQGETQYF.

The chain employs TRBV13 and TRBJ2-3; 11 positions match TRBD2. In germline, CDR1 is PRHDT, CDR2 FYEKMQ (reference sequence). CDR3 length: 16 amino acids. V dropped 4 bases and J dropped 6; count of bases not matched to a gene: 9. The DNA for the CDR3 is TGTGCCAGCAGCTCCAAGACTAGCGGGGTCGACGATACGCAGTATTTT. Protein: CASSSKTSGVDDTQYF.

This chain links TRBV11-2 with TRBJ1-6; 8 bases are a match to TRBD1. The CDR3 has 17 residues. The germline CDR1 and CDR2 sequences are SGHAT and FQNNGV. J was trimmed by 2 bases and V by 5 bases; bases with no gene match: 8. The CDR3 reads CASSLRQGRTYNSPLHF. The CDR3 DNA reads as TGTGCCAGCAGCCTCAGACAGGGGAGGACCTATAATTCACCCCTCCACTTT.

CDR3 protein: CAISDQTNYNSPLHF. The CDR3 bases are TGTGCCATCAGTGACCAGACAAATTATAATTCACCCCTCCACTTT. The rearrangement links TRBV10-3 to TRBJ1-6; unclear D gene. Germline CDR1 is ENHRY and CDR2 is SYGVKD. The CDR3 consists of 15 residues. Deletions cut 3 bases from V and 4 bases from J, with 10 bases between.

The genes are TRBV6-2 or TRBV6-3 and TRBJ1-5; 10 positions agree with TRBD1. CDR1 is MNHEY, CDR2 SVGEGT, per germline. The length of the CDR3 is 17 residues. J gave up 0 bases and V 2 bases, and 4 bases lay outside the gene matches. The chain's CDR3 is CASSYGGQGRSNQPQHF. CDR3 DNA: TGTGCCAGCAGTTACGGGGGACAGGGGCGTAGCAATCAGCCCCAGCATTTT.

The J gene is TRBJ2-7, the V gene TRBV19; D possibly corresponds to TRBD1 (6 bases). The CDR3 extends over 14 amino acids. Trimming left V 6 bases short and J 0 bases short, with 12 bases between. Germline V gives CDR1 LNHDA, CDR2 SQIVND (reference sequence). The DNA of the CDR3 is TGTGCCAGTAGCTTTACAGGGCTCTCCTACGAGCAGTACTTC. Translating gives CASSFTGLSYEQYF.

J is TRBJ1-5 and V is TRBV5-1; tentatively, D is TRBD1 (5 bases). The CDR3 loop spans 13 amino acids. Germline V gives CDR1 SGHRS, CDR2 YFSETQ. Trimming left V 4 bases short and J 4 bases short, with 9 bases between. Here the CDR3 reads CASSPDRNQPQHF. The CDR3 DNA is TGCGCCAGCAGCCCTGACAGAAATCAGCCCCAGCATTTT.

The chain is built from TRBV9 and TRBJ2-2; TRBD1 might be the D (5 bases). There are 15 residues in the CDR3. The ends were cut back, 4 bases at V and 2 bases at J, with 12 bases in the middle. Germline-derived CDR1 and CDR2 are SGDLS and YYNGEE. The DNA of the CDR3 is TGTGCCAGCAGCTCTCGACAGACTAACACCGGGGAGCTGTTTTTT. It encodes CASSSRQTNTGELFF.

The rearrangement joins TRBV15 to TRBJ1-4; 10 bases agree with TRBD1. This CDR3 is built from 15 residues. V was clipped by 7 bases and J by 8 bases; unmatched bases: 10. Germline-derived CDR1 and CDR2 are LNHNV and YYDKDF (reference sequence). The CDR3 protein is CATNEWGTGEEKLFF. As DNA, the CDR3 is TGTGCCACCAACGAGTGGGGGACAGGGGAAGAAAAACTGTTTTTT.

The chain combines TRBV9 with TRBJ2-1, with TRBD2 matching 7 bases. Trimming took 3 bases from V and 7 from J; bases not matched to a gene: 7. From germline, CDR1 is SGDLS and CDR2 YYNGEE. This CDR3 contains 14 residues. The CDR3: CASSGWGGINEQFF. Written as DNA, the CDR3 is TGTGCCAGCAGCGGCTGGGGGGGGATAAATGAGCAGTTCTTC.

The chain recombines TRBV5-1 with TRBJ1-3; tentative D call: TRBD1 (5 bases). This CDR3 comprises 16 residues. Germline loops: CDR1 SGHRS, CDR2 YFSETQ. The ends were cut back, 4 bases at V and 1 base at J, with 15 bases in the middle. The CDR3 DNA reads TGCGCCAGCAGCCCCTACAGGACAAGATCTGGAAACACCATATATTTT. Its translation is CASSPYRTRSGNTIYF.

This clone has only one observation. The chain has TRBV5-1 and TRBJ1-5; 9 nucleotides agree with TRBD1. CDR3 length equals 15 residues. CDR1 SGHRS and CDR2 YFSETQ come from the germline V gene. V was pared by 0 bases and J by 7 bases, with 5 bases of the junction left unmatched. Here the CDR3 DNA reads TGCGCCAGCAGCTTGGATGGACAGGGGAGCCAGCCCCAGCATTTT. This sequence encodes CASSLDGQGSQPQHF.

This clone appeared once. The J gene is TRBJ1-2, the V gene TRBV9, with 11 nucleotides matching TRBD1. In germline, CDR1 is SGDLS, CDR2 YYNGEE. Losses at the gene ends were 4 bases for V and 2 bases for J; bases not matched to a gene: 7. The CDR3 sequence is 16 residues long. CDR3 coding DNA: TGTGCCAGCAGCAACTGGGACAGGGGGATGAACTATGGCTACACCTTC. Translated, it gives CASSNWDRGMNYGYTF. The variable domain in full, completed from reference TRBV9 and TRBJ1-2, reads DSGVTQTPKHLITATGQRVTLRCSPRSGDLSVYWYQQSLDQGLQFLIQYYNGEERAKGNILERFSAQQFPDLHSELNLSSLELGDSALYFCASSNWDRGMNYGYTFGSGTRLTVV.

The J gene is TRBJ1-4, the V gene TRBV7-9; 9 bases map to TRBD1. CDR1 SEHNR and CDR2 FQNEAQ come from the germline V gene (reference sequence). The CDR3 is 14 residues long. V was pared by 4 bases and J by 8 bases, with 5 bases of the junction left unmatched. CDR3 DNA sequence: TGTGCCAGCAGCTCATCGGGACAGGGAGAAAAACTGTTTTTT. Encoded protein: CASSSSGQGEKLFF.

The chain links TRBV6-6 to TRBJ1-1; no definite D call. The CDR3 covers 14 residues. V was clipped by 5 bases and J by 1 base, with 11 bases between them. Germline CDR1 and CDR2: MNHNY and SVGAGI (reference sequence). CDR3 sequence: CASSPLEGNTEAFF. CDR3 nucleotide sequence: TGTGCCAGCAGTCCCCTAGAGGGGAACACTGAAGCTTTCTTT.

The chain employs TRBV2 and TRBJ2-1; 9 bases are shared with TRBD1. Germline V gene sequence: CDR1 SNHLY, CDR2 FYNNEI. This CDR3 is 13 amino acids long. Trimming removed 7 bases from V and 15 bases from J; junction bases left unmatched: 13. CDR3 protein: CASNPTQGAGGFF. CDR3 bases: TGTGCCAGCAATCCTACACAGGGGGCGGGCGGGTTCTTC.

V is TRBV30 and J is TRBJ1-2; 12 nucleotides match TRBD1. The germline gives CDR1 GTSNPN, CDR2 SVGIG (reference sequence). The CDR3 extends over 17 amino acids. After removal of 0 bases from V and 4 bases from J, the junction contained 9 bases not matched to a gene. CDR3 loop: CAWSVPPGQGAFYGYTF. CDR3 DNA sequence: TGTGCCTGGAGTGTACCTCCGGGACAGGGGGCTTTCTATGGCTACACCTTC.

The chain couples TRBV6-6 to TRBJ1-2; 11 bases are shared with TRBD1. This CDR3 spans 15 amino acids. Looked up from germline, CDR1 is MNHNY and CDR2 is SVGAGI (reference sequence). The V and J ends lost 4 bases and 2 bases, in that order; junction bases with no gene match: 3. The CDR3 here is CASSSRTGGNYGYTF. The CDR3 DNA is TGTGCCAGCAGTTCCCGGACAGGGGGCAACTATGGCTACACCTTC.